This passage covers 4 T cell receptor beta chains from one sample sequenced in a study of blood T cell repertoires in COVID-19. Only in-frame clones appear in the TCRdb table, and some are missing; sequencing was by immunoSEQ multiplex PCR. The sample carries fewer than 200,000 clones, 80% to 95% recorded once. Source material: peripheral blood. The receptors come from a man aged 50 to 59 with acute or convalescent COVID-19.

This chain connects TRBV10-3 to TRBJ2-1, with D maybe TRBD1 (5 bases). The CDR3 contains 13 residues. V lost 11 bases and J 7 bases, leaving 18 bases between the germline ends. Germline V gene lookup returns CDR1 ENHRY and CDR2 SYGVKD. The CDR3 is CAAEAVKGNEQFF. CDR3 coding DNA: TGTGCCGCCGAGGCCGTGAAGGGGAATGAGCAGTTCTTC.

The rearrangement links TRBV5-1 to TRBJ2-1; 10 nucleotides match TRBD1. V trimming: 4 bases; J trimming: 5 bases; junction bases outside the gene matches: 6. CDR3 length equals 15 residues. Germline V gene data show CDR1 as SGHRS and CDR2 as YFSETQ. The CDR3: CASSGFGTGDNEQFF. The CDR3 DNA reads TGCGCCAGCAGCGGGTTCGGGACAGGGGACAATGAGCAGTTCTTC.

The genes are TRBV18 and TRBJ1-5, with TRBD1 as a possible D gene (5 bases). Germline assignment: CDR1 KGHSH and CDR2 LQKENI. V was shortened by 2 bases and J by 4 bases, with 15 bases between the two germline ends. There are 16 residues in the CDR3. The CDR3 region has the DNA TGTGCCAGCTCACCATGGACATCGTTAGCAAATCAGCCCCAGCATTTT. Translated: CASSPWTSLANQPQHF. Full variable domain (remainder filled in from reference TRBV18 and TRBJ1-5): NAGVMQNPRHLVRRRGQEARLRCSPMKGHSHVYWYRQLPEEGLKFMVYLQKENIIDESGMPKERFSAEFPKEGPSILRIQQVVRGDSAAYFCASSPWTSLANQPQHFGDGTRLSIL.

V gene TRBV28 combines with J gene TRBJ1-1, with D uncertain. V lost 3 bases to trimming and J lost 7 bases, with 12 bases between them. The CDR3 length is 13 residues. CDR1 and CDR2 from the germline V gene are MDHEN and SYDVKM. The CDR3 is CASSFRRAVEAFF. For the CDR3, the DNA is TGTGCCAGCAGTTTCAGGAGGGCCGTTGAAGCTTTCTTT.